This TCR beta chain was retrieved from a study of regulatory T cells in long-lasting Graves disease. As to time point: newly diagnosed GD, antithyroid drugs for less than 3 months. TCR sequences were obtained from RNA taken from PBMCs. Sequencing libraries for TCR beta were prepared with iRepertoire HTBI primers and Arm-PCR of CDR3 regions. A single record per CDR3 protein comes from TCRdb applying MiXCR to the multiplex PCR reads. This table has some 450,000 distinct CDR3 sequences, roughly 17% appearing once. Per germline, CDR1 LGHNA and CDR2 YNFKEQ. There are 16 residues in the CDR3. With V trimmed by 0 bases and J by 5 bases, 8 bases remained unmatched. This clonotype was picked up many times. The sample also formed part of further work on T cells in Graves' hyperthyroidism and ophthalmopathy.

This receptor was obtained from a woman between 25 and 40 years old with Graves disease. This chain connects TRBV4-2 to TRBJ2-3; 7 nucleotides agree with TRBD2. The sequenced sample was peripheral blood mononuclear cells (PBMCs), obtained at new diagnosis, from a patient treated with antithyroid drugs. In DNA form, the CDR3 reads TGTGCCAGCAGCCAAGATCCAGCGGGGTTGGGAGATACGCAGTATTTT. Translation gives CASSQDPAGLGDTQYF.